A single sample is the source of the 13 T cell receptor beta chains below, sequenced in a study of T cells in Graves' hyperthyroidism and ophthalmopathy. RNA transcripts were the template for amplifying TCR beta CDR3 regions. Primed by the HTBI set, a first-round RT-PCR was run on the TCR CDR3. A single record per CDR3 protein comes from TCRdb applying MiXCR to the multiplex PCR reads. The sample yields 500,000 to 750,000 distinct CDR3 sequences, roughly 46% seen once. Sequenced sample: peripheral blood or thyroid tissue (not recorded which). The receptors come from a woman younger than 35 with Graves' hyperthyroidism.

The V call is TRBV7-3, the J call TRBJ1-4; the D gene is possibly TRBD1 (5 bases). This CDR3 comprises 15 residues. Germline V CDR1 and CDR2: SGHTA, FQGTGA. The germline V and J ends were trimmed by 2 bases and 8 bases, with 15 bases remaining between them. CDR3 DNA: TGTGCCAGCAGCTTATATCGGGACCTTGCCGAAAAACTGTTTTTT. Translated: CASSLYRDLAEKLFF.

The V and J genes are TRBV3-1 and TRBJ1-4, with 7 bases aligning to TRBD1. This CDR3 contains 14 residues. Germline CDR1 reads LGHDT; CDR2 reads YNNKEL (reference sequence). The trim removed 6 bases at V and 6 bases at J, leaving 7 bases unmatched. CDR3 DNA: TGTGCCAGCAGACTCAGGGGGTCGGATGAAAAACTGTTTTTT. Residues: CASRLRGSDEKLFF. Complete variable domain (other parts from reference TRBV3-1 and TRBJ1-4): DTAVSQTPKYLVTQMGNDKSIKCEQNLGHDTMYWYKQDSKKFLKIMFSYNNKELIINETVPNRFSPKSPDKAHLNLHINSLELGDSAVYFCASRLRGSDEKLFFGSGTQLSVL.

This clonotype was seen repeatedly, ten times or more. V and J are TRBV6-4 and TRBJ2-7; D ambiguous. The V gene lost 7 bases and the J gene lost 3 bases, with 4 bases spanning the gap. Looked up from germline, CDR1 is MRHNA and CDR2 is SNTAGT. The CDR3 runs to 10 residues. The CDR3 DNA reads TGTGCCAGCAAGGACTACGAGCAGTACTTC. Its protein is CASKDYEQYF.

There are many counts of this clonotype. The chain joins TRBV12-3 or TRBV12-4 to TRBJ1-1; TRBD1 is a possible D gene (5 bases). Trimming removed 1 base at V and 4 bases at J, with 10 bases between. This CDR3 region has 14 residues. For the CDR3, the DNA is TGTGCCAGCAGTTTAGTGGGGGGGACCACTGAAGCTTTCTTT. Amino acids: CASSLVGGTTEAFF.

The chain links TRBV2 to TRBJ1-6; D is possibly TRBD1 (5 bases). The germline V and J ends were trimmed by 3 bases and 5 bases, with 23 bases remaining between them. The CDR3 length is 19 residues. Germline values: CDR1 SNHLY, CDR2 FYNNEI. This CDR3 is CASSENVGLRSLDNSPLHF. DNA of the CDR3: TGTGCCAGCAGTGAGAACGTGGGGCTCCGCTCGCTCGATAATTCACCCCTCCACTTT.

The V gene is TRBV29-1, the J gene TRBJ1-1; 9 bases agree with TRBD1. The V gene's germline CDR1 is SQVTM and CDR2 ANQGSEA. CDR3 size: 12 residues. The ends lost 8 bases at V and 4 bases at J; junction bases unmatched: 5. The CDR3 nucleotides read TGCAGCTCCGACAGGGGGGGCACTGAAGCTTTCTTT. Amino acid sequence: CSSDRGGTEAFF. The variable domain in full, completed from reference TRBV29-1 and TRBJ1-1, reads SAVISQKPSRDICQRGTSLTIQCQVDSQVTMMFWYRQQPGQSLTLIATANQGSEATYESGFVIDKFPISRPNLTFSTLTVSNMSPEDSSIYLCSSDRGGTEAFFGQGTRLTVV.

The chain links TRBV10-3 to TRBJ2-7; TRBD1 aligns across 7 bases. Trimming took 6 bases from V and 6 from J; bases not matched to a gene: 14. The CDR3 sequence is 15 residues long. Germline-derived CDR1 and CDR2 are ENHRY and SYGVKD. The CDR3 nucleotides read TGTGCCATCAGGGGTAGGGACAGCGGACCTGTCGAGCAGTACTTC. Its protein is CAIRGRDSGPVEQYF.

As regards this clonotype: The junction differs from germline at one of its ends, possibly a read error. The rearrangement uses TRBV25-1 and TRBJ1-1; no firm D call. This CDR3 comprises 13 residues. Germline loops: CDR1 MGHDK, CDR2 SYGVNS. The CDR3 nucleotides are TGTGCCAGCTTGGTCTGGTATAACAGTGAAGCTTTCTTT. This gives the protein CASLVWYNSEAFF.

J is TRBJ2-1 and V is TRBV2; D gene uncertain. The V gene lost 8 bases and the J gene lost 8 bases, with 16 bases spanning the gap. There are 13 residues in the CDR3. Germline values: CDR1 SNHLY, CDR2 FYNNEI. In DNA form, the CDR3 reads TGTGCCAGCGTCGAAGGGAATAACGATGAGCAGTTCTTC. Its protein is CASVEGNNDEQFF.

V gene TRBV5-1 combines with J gene TRBJ2-2; D gene ambiguous. This CDR3 has 14 residues. Between the trimmed V and J ends, which lost 0 bases and 5 bases, there was a span of 8 bases. Germline CDR1 is SGHRS and CDR2 is YFSETQ. CDR3 nucleotide sequence: TGCGCCAGCAGCTTGGGTGACGGGACCGGGGAGCTGTTTTTT. This sequence encodes CASSLGDGTGELFF.

This clonotype showed up many times. The chain joins TRBV28 to TRBJ2-5, with TRBD1 as a possible D gene (7 bases). The CDR3 has 14 amino acids. In germline, CDR1 is MDHEN, CDR2 SYDVKM. The germline V and J ends were trimmed by 8 bases and 5 bases, with 18 bases remaining between them. As DNA, the CDR3 is TGTGCCAGCCTTTCAGACTCAGGGGGGGAGACCCAGTACTTC. Residues: CASLSDSGGETQYF.

The chain combines TRBV29-1 with TRBJ2-7; 12 positions agree with TRBD2. The CDR3 covers 15 residues. The germline gives CDR1 SQVTM, CDR2 ANQGSEA. V lost 8 bases and J lost 1; bases outside the gene matches: 9. The CDR3 sequence is CSSTGLAGSSYEQYF. The CDR3 bases are TGCAGCAGCACGGGACTAGCGGGTTCGTCCTACGAGCAGTACTTC.

This clonotype was seen repeatedly, ten times or more. This chain uses TRBV5-1 with TRBJ2-2, with 14 bases matching TRBD2. The CDR3 is made up of 17 amino acids. V shed 0 bases and J 7 bases; nucleotides not matched to a gene: 5. The V gene's germline CDR1 is SGHRS and CDR2 YFSETQ. This chain's CDR3 is CASSLGLAGGPNGELFF. Here the CDR3 DNA reads TGCGCCAGCAGCTTGGGACTAGCGGGAGGGCCAAACGGGGAGCTGTTTTTT.